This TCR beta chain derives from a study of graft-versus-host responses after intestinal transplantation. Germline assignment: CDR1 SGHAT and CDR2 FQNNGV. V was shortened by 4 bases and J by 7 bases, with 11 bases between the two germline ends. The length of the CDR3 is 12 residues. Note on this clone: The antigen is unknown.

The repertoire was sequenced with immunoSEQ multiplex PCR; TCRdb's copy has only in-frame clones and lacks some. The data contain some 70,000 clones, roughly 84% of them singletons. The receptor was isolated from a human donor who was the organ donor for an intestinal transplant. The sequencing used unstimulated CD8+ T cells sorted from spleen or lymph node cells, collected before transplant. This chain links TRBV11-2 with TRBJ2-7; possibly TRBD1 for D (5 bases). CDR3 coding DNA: TGTGCCAGCAGCTCACTGGGGCAAGAGCAGTACTTC. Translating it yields CASSSLGQEQYF.